This paragraph covers one T cell receptor beta chain sequence. The CDR3 is 14 residues long. V was cut by 2 bases and J by 4 bases, with 11 bases left in between. Germline V gives CDR1 SGHDN, CDR2 FVKESK. The sample belongs to a study of blood T cell repertoires in COVID-19. Study-wide context: Both acute and convalescent COVID-19 samples were obtained from the United States, Italy and Spain.

Per the original data handling: Using reference gene primer amplification, nucleated cell counts were estimated. TCRdb keeps only in-frame clones here, not all; method: immunoSEQ multiplex PCR. That table is the source of V, J and clone size, and D and trimming were worked out from the DNA. The top ten clones hold roughly 4.3% of a sample with a few hundred thousand clones, nearly 90% of them seen once. Recruitment covered about two dozen US areas and drew participants whose ages spanned roughly 18 to 95 years. The receptor was isolated from a woman between 18 and 30 years old with acute COVID-19. This chain uses TRBV14 with TRBJ2-5, with a weak D call TRBD1 (6 bases). Input material: PBMCs or T cells enriched from blood (not recorded which). CDR3 amino acids: CASSQRTVTETQYF. In DNA form, the CDR3 reads TGTGCCAGCAGCCAACGGACAGTAACAGAGACCCAGTACTTC.